This T cell receptor (beta chain) was sequenced during a study of cytomegalovirus exposure and HLA in healthy donors. Study-wide results and limits: The listing of 150 to 200 TCR beta chains classed them as cytomegalovirus-associated. Later analysis found that TCR beta chains associated with HLA were more clonally expanded than other, equally common chains. Through in vitro validation, three CMV-associated chains were shown to be specific for CMV antigens.

Healthy bone marrow donors made up the donors. With 60 Vbeta and 13 Jbeta primers, the PCR was carried out. TCRdb's copy holds only in-frame clones and misses some; the assay was immunoSEQ multiplex PCR. This table holds nearly 110,000 clones, 60% to 85% found once. Concerning this clone itself: Its antigen is undetermined.

Germline values: CDR1 MNHEY, CDR2 SVGAGI. Trimming left V 5 bases short and J 7 bases short, with 9 bases between. This CDR3 has 12 residues. The receptor was isolated from a male donor in good health and CMV-seropositive. The chain carries TRBV6-5 and TRBJ1-5, with D possibly matching TRBD1 (5 bases). The specimen sequenced was PBMCs. The CDR3 reads CASSTGGQPQHF. CDR3 nucleotide sequence: TGTGCCAGCAGTACAGGCGGCCAGCCCCAGCATTTT.